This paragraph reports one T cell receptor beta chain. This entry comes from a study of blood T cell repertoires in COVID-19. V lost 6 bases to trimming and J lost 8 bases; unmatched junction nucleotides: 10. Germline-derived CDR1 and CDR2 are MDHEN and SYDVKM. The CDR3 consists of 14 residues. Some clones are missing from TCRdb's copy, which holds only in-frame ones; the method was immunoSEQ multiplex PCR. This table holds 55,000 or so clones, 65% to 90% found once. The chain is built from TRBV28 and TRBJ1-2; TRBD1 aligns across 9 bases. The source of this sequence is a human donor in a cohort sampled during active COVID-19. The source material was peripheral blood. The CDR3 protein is CASRQWTGAGGYTF. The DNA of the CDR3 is TGTGCCAGCAGACAATGGACAGGGGCGGGCGGCTACACCTTC.